The rows below give T cell receptor beta chains drawn from one sample of a study of blood T cell repertoires in COVID-19. Sequenced by immunoSEQ multiplex PCR; TCRdb stores in-frame clones only, minus some. The repertoire holds 200,000 or so clones, with 65% to 85% as singletons. The sequenced sample was PBMCs or T cells enriched from blood (not recorded which). The receptors were sampled from a man aged 35-49 years who had recovered from COVID-19. Each CDR3 is given with its conserved first and last residue. The D gene is left open where the match is weak. Rows may omit the clone size; those that give it use once, few, many or a size class.

TGTGCCAGCAGCGTAACGAGGACTAGCGGGGGGGCGATCACAGATACGCAGTATTTT	CASSVTRTSGGAITDTQYF	TRBV9	TRBJ2-3	once	TRBD2
TGTGCCAGCAGATGGACAGGGAACACTGAAGCTTTCTTT	CASRWTGNTEAFF	TRBV2	TRBJ1-1	NA	TRBD1
TGTGCCAGCAGCCAAGGGACTTTACACGAAAAACTGTTTTTT	CASSQGTLHEKLFF	TRBV14	TRBJ1-4	NA	NA
TGTGCCAGCACCCGCCAGGGGCCGAACACTGAAGCTTTCTTT	CASTRQGPNTEAFF	TRBV2	TRBJ1-1	once	NA
TGTGCCAGCAGCTCCCCGGGACAGGGAGCCTACGAGCAGTACTTC	CASSSPGQGAYEQYF	TRBV28	TRBJ2-7	once	TRBD1
TGTGCCAGCAGCTTCTCGTGGAGGGACACTGAAGCTTTCTTT	CASSFSWRDTEAFF	TRBV5-8	TRBJ1-1	NA	NA
TGTGCAAGTCGCTTAGCGCCCTCAGGACAGGGGAATTCACCCCTCCACTTT	CASRLAPSGQGNSPLHF	TRBV12-2	TRBJ1-6	NA	NA
TGTGCCAGCAGCCCGTTGCAAAATAGTTTTGAAGCTTTCTTT	CASSPLQNSFEAFF	TRBV14	TRBJ1-1	once	NA
TGTGCCAGCAGCCCCTCCCCGAACACTGAAGCTTTCTTT	CASSPSPNTEAFF	TRBV7-9	TRBJ1-1	NA	NA
TGTGCCAGCAGTCATGAGCCGGGCAGGGTAGACTATGGCTACACCTTC	CASSHEPGRVDYGYTF	TRBV21-1	TRBJ1-2	NA	NA
TGTGCCACCAGCAGAGATGGGGACAGGGATCCCCAGTACTTC	CATSRDGDRDPQYF	TRBV15	TRBJ2-5	NA	TRBD1
TGTGCCAGCTCCGGCAGGGCCAGGGGGACTGAAGCTTTCTTT	CASSGRARGTEAFF	TRBV2	TRBJ1-1	NA	TRBD1
TGTGCCACCAGTGATTTGGTCGGGGGCGGGGAGCTGTTTTTT	CATSDLVGGGELFF	TRBV24-1	TRBJ2-2	NA	NA
TGTGCCAGCTCAGCCAAGATCGGGACAGGGGCCGGGGAAAAACTGTTTTTT	CASSAKIGTGAGEKLFF	TRBV4-2	TRBJ1-4	NA	TRBD1
TGTGCCACCAGCCGAGGGGGCACTAATGAAAAACTGTTTTTT	CATSRGGTNEKLFF	TRBV24-1	TRBJ1-4	NA	TRBD1
TGTGCCAGCAGCCGACAGTCTCTCTACAATGAGCAGTTCTTC	CASSRQSLYNEQFF	TRBV13	TRBJ2-1	NA	NA
TGTGCCAGCAGCCTCTCCCTCGAGGGAGGGTATAGCAATCAGCCCCAGCATTTT	CASSLSLEGGYSNQPQHF	TRBV28	TRBJ1-5	NA	NA
TGTGCCAGCAGAAGGCGGACAGGGGGCCCTGAAGCTTTCTTT	CASRRRTGGPEAFF	TRBV5-8	TRBJ1-1	NA	TRBD1
TGTGCCAGCAGTTTACATCCGGGGGCTTTCTTT	CASSLHPGAFF	TRBV12-3/TRBV12-4	TRBJ1-1	NA	NA
TGTGCCTGGAGCTCAGGATCGAGAACTGAAGCTTTCTTT	CAWSSGSRTEAFF	TRBV30	TRBJ1-1	NA	NA
TGTGCCATCAGACCAGGGGTCCAAGAGACCCAGTACTTC	CAIRPGVQETQYF	TRBV10-3	TRBJ2-5	NA	NA
TGTGCCAGCAGTGACCCACAGGGGGCAGGCGGCTACACCTTC	CASSDPQGAGGYTF	TRBV2	TRBJ1-2	NA	TRBD1
TGTGCCAGCAGCTTAGGTCCGACAGAAAGCTCCTACGAGCAGTACTTC	CASSLGPTESSYEQYF	TRBV7-3	TRBJ2-7	NA	NA